These 31 T cell receptor beta chains came from one sample sequenced in a study of Graves' ophthalmopathy and Graves' hyperthyroidism (dated by TCRdb to between 2017 and 2018). The reads were generated on an Illumina HiSeq 2000. TCR beta CDR3 regions were amplified from RNA transcripts for repertoire sequencing. HTBI primers and the Qiagen OneStep RT-PCR kit were used in a first-round RT-PCR, which was followed by a second-round multiplex PCR, size selection and purification. The public reads were quality trimmed at Q25 with fastp and then assembled into clones with MiXCR by TCRdb, keeping productive beta chains. Each CDR3 protein gets just one entry, which takes the most common genes and DNA from the rows behind it. The sample table lists about 240,000 distinct CDR3 sequences, 45% of them with a count of one. Around half of the sample belongs to the ten largest clones. The sample comprised peripheral blood. Receptors originate from an adult man with Graves' ophthalmopathy.

V gene TRBV7-8 combines with J gene TRBJ1-1; D is possibly TRBD1 (6 bases). Germline lookup yields CDR1 SGHVS and CDR2 FQNEAQ. V was pared by 7 bases and J by 10 bases, with 28 bases between. CDR3 size: 16 residues. The CDR3 region has the DNA TGTGCCAGCATCGTTGGGGGGACACGCCGAAAGGAAGGAGCTTTCTTT. It is translated as CASIVGGTRRKEGAFF.

This clonotype was seen only once. One end of the junction varies from germline; a read error may be responsible. The chain combines TRBV7-8 with TRBJ1-4, with D unresolved. Per the germline V gene, CDR1 is SGHVS and CDR2 is FQNEAQ. The CDR3 has 13 residues. The CDR3 loop is CASSQADHEKLFF. CDR3 bases: TGCGCCAGCAGCCAAGCGGACCATGAAAAACTGTTTTTT.

The V and J genes are TRBV5-1 and TRBJ1-2; no clear D. CDR3 length: 13 amino acids. V dropped 5 bases and J dropped 1 base, with 9 bases sitting between them. Germline V gives CDR1 SGHRS, CDR2 YFSETQ. CDR3 nucleotides: TGCGCCAGCAGGGATCCTATTAACTATGGCTACACCTTC. Translation: CASRDPINYGYTF.

This clonotype occurred many times. V is TRBV10-3 and J is TRBJ2-7, with TRBD2 matching over 10 bases. The CDR3 runs to 14 residues. Trimming took 5 bases from V and 5 from J; bases not matched to a gene: 6. CDR1 is ENHRY, CDR2 SYGVKD, per germline. Here the CDR3 DNA reads TGTGCCATCAGTAGCGGGAGGGCCTCGGACGAGCAGTACTTC. Amino acids: CAISSGRASDEQYF.

On this clonotype itself: One end of the junction varies from germline; a read error may be responsible. The chain recombines TRBV10-3 with TRBJ2-7, with TRBD2 matching over 14 bases. The CDR3 is 16 residues long. Germline CDR1 ENHRY, CDR2 SYGVKD. This chain's CDR3 is CASSLPGLAGDNEQYF. CDR3 in DNA: TGTGCCAGCAGTTTACCGGGACTAGCGGGAGACAACGAGCAGTACTTC.

This clonotype was counted between two and nine times. The rearrangement joins TRBV20-1 to TRBJ2-7; unclear D gene. V was trimmed by 0 bases and J by 3 bases, leaving 3 bases between them. Germline CDR1 is DFQATT and CDR2 is SNEGSKA (reference sequence). This CDR3 spans 11 amino acids. DNA of the CDR3: TGCAGTGCTAGAGATGACTACGAGCAGTACTTC. This codes for CSARDDYEQYF.

This chain uses TRBV19 with TRBJ1-5; possible D gene TRBD1, 5 bases. V shed 1 base and J shed 0 bases, with 10 bases lying between them. The length of the CDR3 is 16 residues. CDR1 LNHDA and CDR2 SQIVND come from the germline V gene (reference sequence). The CDR3 DNA reads TGTGCCAGTAGTATAGTACCAGGGCATAGCAATCAGCCCCAGCATTTT. Translation gives CASSIVPGHSNQPQHF.

This chain connects TRBV7-9 to TRBJ1-3; D ambiguous. Germline V CDR1 and CDR2: SEHNR, FQNEAQ (reference sequence). CDR3 length equals 15 residues. The V and J ends lost 5 bases and 0 bases respectively, with 11 bases between them. CDR3 protein: CASSDPSFSGNTIYF. Written as DNA, the CDR3 is TGTGCCAGCAGCGACCCCTCTTTCTCTGGAAACACCATATATTTT.

This clonotype occurred a few times. V is TRBV29-1 and J is TRBJ2-7; D gene unclear. The V end was cut by 4 bases, the J end by 0 bases, with 7 bases between. This CDR3 spans 12 amino acids. Germline CDR1 SQVTM, CDR2 ANQGSEA. The CDR3 DNA reads as TGCAGCGTTGGCGGAGTCTCCTACGAGCAGTACTTC. Translation: CSVGGVSYEQYF.

For this clonotype: One junction end disagrees with the germline gene, perhaps due to a read error. This sequence joins TRBV11-2 and TRBJ1-4, with D hard to call. CDR1 and CDR2 (germline): SGHAT, FQNNGV. CDR3 size: 15 residues. The CDR3 region is CASSLGGESNEKLFF. CDR3 in DNA: TGCGCCAGCAGCTTGGGTGGCGAATCTAATGAAAAACTGTTTTTT.

The V call is TRBV20-1, the J call TRBJ2-5, with a weak D call TRBD2 (6 bases). V was pared by 6 bases and J by 0 bases, with 20 bases between. CDR1 is DFQATT, CDR2 SNEGSKA, per germline (reference sequence). The CDR3 has 16 residues. For the CDR3, the DNA is TGCAGTGCGAATGCGCCGGGACGGGAGTACCAAGAGACCCAGTACTTC. As protein: CSANAPGREYQETQYF.

The V gene is TRBV7-6, the J gene TRBJ2-2, with 8 bases lining up with TRBD1. The CDR3 covers 15 residues. Germline V gene lookup returns CDR1 SGHVS and CDR2 FNYEAQ. Trimming cost V 5 bases and J 4 bases; bases outside gene matches: 6. As DNA, the CDR3 is TGTGCCAGCAGCCGACCGACAGGGGTCACCGGGGAGCTGTTTTTT. Translating gives CASSRPTGVTGELFF.

To note about this clonotype: A read error is likely, as this CDR3 ends without the conserved phenylalanine or tryptophan. The limits of the CDR3 on the DNA are not certain, so only TCRdb's listed CDR3 is given. This chain uses TRBV7-9 with TRBJ1-3. In germline, CDR1 is SEHNR, CDR2 FQNEAQ (reference sequence). Including both end residues, the CDR3 is 10 amino acids long. The CDR3 sequence: CASSPARQNT.

The chain links TRBV10-3 to TRBJ1-2; the D is unclear. Germline CDR1 ENHRY, CDR2 SYGVKD. This CDR3 contains 15 residues. Between the trimmed V and J ends, which lost 4 bases and 0 bases, there was a span of 12 bases. CDR3 bases: TGTGCCATCAGTGCGGGTGCGCCCGCTAACTATGGCTACACCTTC. Protein: CAISAGAPANYGYTF.

A few counts support this clonotype. The chain uses TRBV7-2 and TRBJ1-2, with D maybe TRBD1 (6 bases). Between the trimmed V and J ends, which lost 3 bases and 8 bases, there was a span of 10 bases. The CDR3 has 12 amino acids. Germline CDR1 reads SGHTA; CDR2 reads FQGNSA. CDR3 protein: CASSFEGGGYTF. CDR3 coding DNA: TGTGCCAGCAGCTTCGAGGGGGGCGGCTACACCTTC.

The rearrangement uses TRBV13 and TRBJ1-6; tentative D call: TRBD1 (5 bases). Trimming cost V 3 bases and J 1 base, with 10 bases left between them. This CDR3 has 16 amino acids. Looked up from germline, CDR1 is PRHDT and CDR2 is FYEKMQ (reference sequence). CDR3 amino acids: CASSFRASSYNSPLHF. CDR3 DNA sequence: TGTGCCAGCAGCTTCAGGGCGTCATCCTATAATTCACCCCTCCACTTT.

The chain carries TRBV29-1 and TRBJ1-5; no clear D. Deletions cut 1 base from V and 5 bases from J, with 9 bases between. The CDR3 is 13 residues long. Looked up from germline, CDR1 is SQVTM and CDR2 is ANQGSEA. Written as DNA, the CDR3 is TGCAGCGTTGAAGGCAGCCCCGATCAGCCCCAGCATTTT. This translates into CSVEGSPDQPQHF.

This chain connects TRBV11-2 to TRBJ2-7, with TRBD1 as a possible D gene (6 bases). Germline CDR1 SGHAT, CDR2 FQNNGV. V was clipped by 8 bases and J by 3 bases, with 17 bases between them. The CDR3 sequence is 14 residues long. In nucleotides, the CDR3 is TGTGCCAGCTCACCATTTCGGGACAACTACGAGCAGTACTTC. Translation: CASSPFRDNYEQYF. The variable domain in full, with the rest retrieved from reference TRBV11-2 and TRBJ2-7, is EAGVAQSPRYKIIEKRQSVAFWCNPISGHATLYWYQQILGQGPKLLIQFQNNGVVDDSQLPKDRFSAERLKGVDSTLKIQPAKLEDSAVYLCASSPFRDNYEQYFGPGTRLTVT.

This clonotype was seen only a few times. The genes are TRBV19 and TRBJ1-5; 11 bases match TRBD1. Unmatched junction bases numbered 7, after V lost 6 bases and J lost 3 bases. The germline gives CDR1 LNHDA, CDR2 SQIVND (reference sequence). This CDR3 is 16 amino acids long. DNA of the CDR3: TGTGCCAGTAGGATCTGGGACAGGGGGTCCAATCAGCCCCAGCATTTT. Residues: CASRIWDRGSNQPQHF.

The sample holds a few counts of this clonotype. This chain connects TRBV7-9 to TRBJ2-5, with 7 bases that match TRBD2. V dropped 7 bases and J dropped 1; count of bases not matched to a gene: 12. CDR1 SEHNR and CDR2 FQNEAQ come from the germline V gene (reference sequence). The CDR3 covers 16 residues. CDR3 loop: CASNHLADEFQETQYF. The CDR3 nucleotides are TGTGCCAGCAACCACCTAGCGGACGAATTCCAAGAGACCCAGTACTTC.

Only a few counts were recorded for this clonotype. The gene calls are TRBV7-9 and TRBJ1-1; D is undetermined. Trimming shortened V by 0 bases and J by 0 bases, and 5 bases separated the two germline ends. CDR1 and CDR2 (germline): SEHNR, FQNEAQ (reference sequence). The CDR3 length is 14 residues. The CDR3 is CASSLAVLNTEAFF. The DNA of the CDR3 is TGTGCCAGCAGCTTAGCGGTCTTGAACACTGAAGCTTTCTTT.

V is TRBV12-3 or TRBV12-4 and J is TRBJ2-7; 7 bases fit TRBD1. This CDR3 has 16 residues. The DNA of the CDR3 is TGTGCTAGTGGTTCCCTACGTCGACAGGGAACCTACGAGCAGTACTTC. Translation: CASGSLRRQGTYEQYF.

Comments on this clonotype: One junction end does not reproduce the germline sequence, and a read error may be involved. J is TRBJ2-7 and V is TRBV10-3; 7 positions agree with TRBD1. The CDR3 consists of 16 residues. Looked up from germline, CDR1 is ENHRY and CDR2 is SYGVKD. CDR3 bases: TGTGCCAGCAGTTACTCGAGGCGGCAGGGGGCCTACGAGCAGTACTTC. Translation gives CASSYSRRQGAYEQYF.

V usage is TRBV20-1 and J usage is TRBJ2-7; 8 bases fit TRBD2. The V segment lost 2 bases and the J segment 2 bases; nucleotides outside the gene matches: 8. The germline V gene has CDR1 DFQATT and CDR2 SNEGSKA (reference sequence). This CDR3 contains 15 residues. The DNA of the CDR3 is TGCAGTGCTAGAAAAAGCGGGGGCTCCACCTACGAGCAGTACTTC. Amino acid sequence: CSARKSGGSTYEQYF.

There are a few counts of this clonotype. The chain recombines TRBV5-4 with TRBJ1-2; TRBD1 matches at 7 bases. The germline V gene encodes CDR1 SGHNT and CDR2 YYREEE (reference sequence). V was pared by 4 bases and J by 8 bases, with 11 bases of the junction left unmatched. This CDR3 contains 14 residues. The CDR3 reads CASSRDSYFGGYTF. The CDR3 DNA reads as TGTGCCAGCAGCCGGGACAGCTACTTTGGGGGCTACACCTTC.

This clonotype was seen a handful of times. V and J are TRBV9 and TRBJ1-2; a weak D match, TRBD1 (5 bases). The CDR3 has 13 residues. V was cut by 0 bases and J by 8 bases, with 11 bases left in between. The germline V gene encodes CDR1 SGDLS and CDR2 YYNGEE. CDR3 in DNA: TGTGCCAGCAGCGTAGACAGGATGGAGGGCTACACCTTC. Translated, it gives CASSVDRMEGYTF.

This chain uses TRBV20-1 with TRBJ2-3; 7 bases line up with TRBD1. CDR1 is DFQATT and CDR2 is SNEGSKA in the germline V gene (reference sequence). This CDR3 has 13 amino acids. CDR3: CSNRDSTTDTQYF. The CDR3 DNA reads as TGCAGCAACCGGGACAGCACCACAGATACGCAGTATTTT.

In its sample, this clonotype was seen a few times. The chain combines TRBV11-3 with TRBJ2-7, with no clear D. Germline assignment: CDR1 SGHNT and CDR2 YENEEA. CDR3 length: 14 residues. V was shortened by 5 bases and J by 7 bases, with 18 bases between the two germline ends. CDR3 in amino acids: CASSLTMGAPEQYF. The DNA of the CDR3 is TGTGCCAGCAGCCTCACCATGGGCGCTCCGGAGCAGTACTTC.

The chain has TRBV20-1 and TRBJ1-2, with unresolved D. The CDR3 spans 14 residues. The germline CDR1 and CDR2 sequences are DFQATT and SNEGSKA (reference sequence). The V and J ends lost 0 bases and 4 bases respectively, with 12 bases between them. Here the CDR3 DNA reads TGCAGTGCTAGAGATCAGGAATTGAGCTATGGCTACACCTTC. This codes for CSARDQELSYGYTF.

This clonotype was counted many times. This sequence joins TRBV24-1 and TRBJ1-5; maybe TRBD1 (6 bases). V was clipped by 4 bases and J by 7 bases, with 13 bases between them. CDR1 is KGHDR and CDR2 is SFDVKD in the germline V gene. CDR3 size: 14 residues. The CDR3 region has the DNA TGTGCCACCAGTGAGACAGGAGGGGGGCAGCCCCAGCATTTT. Protein sequence: CATSETGGGQPQHF.

This clonotype was seen only a few times. J is TRBJ2-7 and V is TRBV9; 10 nucleotides align to TRBD2. Trimming cost V 2 bases and J 3 bases; bases outside gene matches: 5. This CDR3 region has 15 residues. Germline CDR1 SGDLS, CDR2 YYNGEE. The CDR3 region is CASSVTSGPYYEQYF. Written as DNA, the CDR3 is TGTGCCAGCAGCGTGACTAGCGGGCCTTACTACGAGCAGTACTTC. Complete variable domain (other parts from reference TRBV9 and TRBJ2-7): DSGVTQTPKHLITATGQRVTLRCSPRSGDLSVYWYQQSLDQGLQFLIQYYNGEERAKGNILERFSAQQFPDLHSELNLSSLELGDSALYFCASSVTSGPYYEQYFGPGTRLTVT.